In its sample, the clone carrying this T cell receptor (beta chain) was seen a few times. The primer mix had 60 Vbeta and 13 Jbeta primers. The protocol was immunoSEQ multiplex PCR, while the TCRdb copy is restricted to in-frame clones and leaves out a portion. The sample lists 150,000 or so clones, roughly 76% seen once, with 4.9% in the top ten. This CDR3 spans 16 amino acids. V dropped 5 bases and J dropped 2 bases, with 13 bases sitting between them. CDR1 and CDR2 (germline): SGHNT, YENEEA. The source of the sample is a study of cytomegalovirus exposure and HLA in healthy donors. The rearrangement joins TRBV11-3 to TRBJ2-6; D is perhaps TRBD1 (5 bases). The sample was PBMCs. The clonotype was recovered from a woman aged 18-30 years in good health and CMV-seropositive. CDR3 in amino acids: CASSQGFGAGANVLTF. The CDR3 DNA is TGTGCCAGCAGCCAGGGTTTTGGAGCTGGGGCCAACGTCCTGACTTTC.